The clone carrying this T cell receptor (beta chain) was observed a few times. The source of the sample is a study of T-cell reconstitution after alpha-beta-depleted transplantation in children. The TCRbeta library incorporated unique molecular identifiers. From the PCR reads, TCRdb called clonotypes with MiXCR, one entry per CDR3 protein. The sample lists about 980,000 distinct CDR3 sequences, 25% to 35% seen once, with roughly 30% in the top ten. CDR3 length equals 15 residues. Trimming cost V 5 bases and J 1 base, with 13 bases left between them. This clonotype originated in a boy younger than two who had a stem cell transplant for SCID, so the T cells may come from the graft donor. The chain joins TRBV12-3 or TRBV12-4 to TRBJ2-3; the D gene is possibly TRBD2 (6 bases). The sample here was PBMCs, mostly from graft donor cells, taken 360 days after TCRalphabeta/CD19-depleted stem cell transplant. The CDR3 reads CASSGAGLRTDTQYF. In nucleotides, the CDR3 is TGTGCCAGCAGTGGGGCGGGGCTTCGCACAGATACGCAGTATTTT.